This is a list of T cell receptor beta chains from one sample in a study of blood T cell repertoires in COVID-19. This table comes from immunoSEQ multiplex PCR, and its TCRdb copy is limited to in-frame clones, with some not included. The table has fewer than 300,000 clones, 85% seen once; the top ten hold roughly 2.5%. Sequenced: PBMCs or T cells enriched from blood (not recorded which). Every receptor here comes from a woman aged 50 to 60 who had recovered from COVID-19. CDR3s include the opening cysteine and the closing phenylalanine or tryptophan. The order of the fields is J gene, V gene, clone size, D gene, CDR3 DNA, CDR3 protein. The D gene is left open where the match is weak. Size is omitted from some rows. Given values are once, few, many or a class for expanded clones.

>TRBJ2-4|TRBV7-2|.|TRBD2
TGTGCCAGCAGTCGACAACCGGGGGCGGGAGGAGAAAACATTCAGTACTTC
CASSRQPGAGGENIQYF
>TRBJ2-1|TRBV5-6|.|TRBD1
TGTGCCAGCAGCTTGATTGACAGGGTCGATGAGCAGTTCTTC
CASSLIDRVDEQFF
>TRBJ1-1|TRBV28|.|.
TGTGCCAGCAGTTCCAACATGCACCGATCGAACACTGAAGCTTTCTTT
CASSSNMHRSNTEAFF
>TRBJ1-1|TRBV15|few|TRBD1
TGTGCCACCAGCAGAGGGAGGGCCGGGACAGGGAGAACTGAAGCTTTCTTT
CATSRGRAGTGRTEAFF
>TRBJ2-1|TRBV28|.|TRBD1
TGTGCCAGCAGTTTCGGCCCTGGGGACAGGGGCCGGAATGAGCAGTTCTTC
CASSFGPGDRGRNEQFF
>TRBJ1-1|TRBV3-1/TRBV3-2|once|.
TGTGCCAGCAGCCAAGATCGGTTCGAAGCTTTCTTT
CASSQDRFEAFF
>TRBJ2-3|TRBV5-4|.|TRBD2
TGTGCCAGCAGCTTTTCGGGGGGTCCAGATACGCAGTATTTT
CASSFSGGPDTQYF
>TRBJ2-3|TRBV15|once|TRBD1
TGTGCCACCAGCAGAAACCCACAGGGGACAGGGGATACGCAGTATTTT
CATSRNPQGTGDTQYF
>TRBJ1-1|TRBV18|.|.
TGTGCCAGCCAGGGGCAGGGGTGGACTGAAGCTTTCTTT
CASQGQGWTEAFF
>TRBJ2-5|TRBV2|.|TRBD2
TGTGCCACCGACGGGGGGGCCGGGGAGACCCAGTACTTC
CATDGGAGETQYF
>TRBJ2-7|TRBV4-3|.|TRBD2
TGCGCCAGCAGCCTTGGGACTAGCGGGGCCTACGAGCAGTACTTC
CASSLGTSGAYEQYF
>TRBJ2-2|TRBV4-2|.|.
TGTGCCAGCAGCCGTAGAAACACCGGGGAGCTGTTTTTT
CASSRRNTGELFF
>TRBJ1-1|TRBV5-1|.|.
TGCGCCAGCAGCTTGGGGGACAATTTGTACACTGAAGCTTTCTTT
CASSLGDNLYTEAFF
>TRBJ1-2|TRBV12-3/TRBV12-4|.|TRBD1
TGTGCCAGCACCCGGACAGGCGGAGGCTACACCTTC
CASTRTGGGYTF
>TRBJ1-1|TRBV19|.|.
TGTGCCAGTAAGTTGGGGGCGAGTGGGACTGAAGCTTTCTTT
CASKLGASGTEAFF
>TRBJ1-2|TRBV5-6|.|.
TGTGCCAGCAGCCACTGGGAGGTGGGGGGCTATGGCTACACCTTC
CASSHWEVGGYGYTF
>TRBJ2-7|TRBV10-2|.|.
TGCGCCAGATGGTCCGAGACAGGCTCCTACGAGCAGTACTTC
CARWSETGSYEQYF
>TRBJ2-5|TRBV7-9|.|TRBD1
TGTGCCAGCAGCTTACGTGGACAGGGGAAGGAGACCCAGTACTTC
CASSLRGQGKETQYF
>TRBJ1-2|TRBV2|.|.
TGTGCCAGCAGATGGACAGTACCCTATGGCTACACCTTC
CASRWTVPYGYTF
>TRBJ1-5|TRBV5-7|.|.
TGTGCCAGCAGCTTGGGTAGCCAGTTCAGTCAGCCCCAGCATTTT
CASSLGSQFSQPQHF
>TRBJ2-1|TRBV19|.|TRBD2
TGTGCCAGTAGCAAGCGGGGGGGCCTCAATGAGCAGTTCTTC
CASSKRGGLNEQFF
>TRBJ2-3|TRBV5-1|.|.
TGCGCCAGCAGCTTGGCGCAGATAAGCACAGATACGCAGTATTTT
CASSLAQISTDTQYF
>TRBJ2-3|TRBV24-1|.|.
TGTGCCACCAGTGATCGGGCCGCAGGGAGCACAGATACGCAGTATTTT
CATSDRAAGSTDTQYF
>TRBJ2-5|TRBV5-1|once|TRBD2
TGCGCCAGCAGCTTGTCTAGCGGGGGATTCCAAGAGACCCAGTACTTC
CASSLSSGGFQETQYF
>TRBJ1-3|TRBV5-4|.|.
TGTGCCAGCAGCGCACGTGCTAGCTCTGGAAACACCATATATTTT
CASSARASSGNTIYF
>TRBJ1-2|TRBV2|.|.
TGTGCCAGCAGTGGTCGGGCTAACTATGGCTACACCTTC
CASSGRANYGYTF
>TRBJ1-4|TRBV5-1|few|.
TGCGCCAGCAGCTTGGGTTTCAGTATAATCGAAAAACTGTTTTTT
CASSLGFSIIEKLFF
>TRBJ1-5|TRBV2|once|.
TGTGCCAGCCACGGCCGGGGTGGCAATCAGCCCCAGCATTTT
CASHGRGGNQPQHF
>TRBJ1-2|TRBV6-5|once|TRBD1
TGTGCCAGCACCGCCATGGACAGGGCAAACTATGGCTACACCTTC
CASTAMDRANYGYTF
>TRBJ2-7|TRBV4-1|.|TRBD1
TGCGCCAGCAGCCAAGTTGGGACAGGGACCTACGAGCAGTACTTC
CASSQVGTGTYEQYF
>TRBJ1-4|TRBV2|.|.
TGTGCCAGCGTTGAACGTCGGGGGACTAATGAAAAACTGTTTTTT
CASVERRGTNEKLFF
>TRBJ1-5|TRBV12-3/TRBV12-4|.|.
TGTGCCAGCAGGCCAGGGGCACGGGAGCCCCAGCATTTT
CASRPGAREPQHF
>TRBJ2-1|TRBV9|.|.
TGTGCCAGCAGCGTCTCGGTTGGTCCGCAGTTCTTC
CASSVSVGPQFF
>TRBJ1-1|TRBV5-1|.|TRBD1
TGCGCCAGCAGCTTGCAGGACAGGGGGTTCGTTATGAACACTGAAGCTTTCTTT
CASSLQDRGFVMNTEAFF
>TRBJ1-1|TRBV2|.|.
TGTGCCAGTGGGAGGGGCACTGAAGCTTTCTTT
CASGRGTEAFF
>TRBJ1-2|TRBV19|.|.
TGTGCCAGTAGTACGAGCAGGGGACCCTATGGCTACACCTTC
CASSTSRGPYGYTF
>TRBJ2-5|TRBV27|once|.
TGTGCCAGCAGTGGACTGAATCAAGAGACCCAGTACTTC
CASSGLNQETQYF
>TRBJ1-6|TRBV2|.|.
TGTGCCAGCAGTGGATACGGGACAAGTAATTCACCCCTCCACTTT
CASSGYGTSNSPLHF
>TRBJ2-2|TRBV7-9|many|.
TGTGCCAGCAGCAGAACCGGGACACTGAACACCGGGGAGCTGTTTTTT
CASSRTGTLNTGELFF
>TRBJ2-3|TRBV5-4|.|TRBD2
TGTGCCAGCAGCCCTAGCGGGAGAAAGGCAGATACGCAGTATTTT
CASSPSGRKADTQYF
>TRBJ1-6|TRBV3-1/TRBV3-2|few|.
TGTGCCAGCAGCCAAGGAACCCAGGGTTCACCCCTCCACTTT
CASSQGTQGSPLHF